This is a list of T cell receptor beta chains from one sample in a study of blood T cell repertoires in COVID-19. TCRdb keeps only in-frame clones here, not all; method: immunoSEQ multiplex PCR. The table lists over 300,000 clones, 65% to 90% of them singletons. Sequencing was performed on peripheral blood. Receptors originate from a human donor in a cohort sampled during active COVID-19. Each CDR3 is given with its conserved first and last residue. D genes are given only for firm matches. Size is omitted from some rows. Given values are once, few, many or a class for expanded clones.

d_call	v_call	cdr3_length	j_call	clone_size	cdr3_aa	cdr3_nt
NA	TRBV7-9	14	TRBJ1-2	NA	CASSLAVGGYGYTF	TGTGCCAGCAGCTTAGCGGTCGGCGGCTATGGCTACACCTTC
TRBD1	TRBV6-6	14	TRBJ2-1	NA	CASSPRAGGSEQFF	TGTGCCAGCAGTCCCAGGGCAGGGGGCAGTGAGCAGTTCTTC
TRBD1	TRBV7-2	16	TRBJ2-7	once	CASSGDRDRVTYEQYF	TGTGCCAGCAGCGGGGACCGGGACAGGGTAACCTACGAGCAGTACTTC
NA	TRBV5-1	13	TRBJ1-2	NA	CASSLASYYGYTF	TGCGCCAGCAGCTTGGCTTCCTACTATGGCTACACCTTC
NA	TRBV11-2	14	TRBJ2-7	many	CASSLEPSGAEQYF	TGTGCCAGCAGCTTAGAACCCTCTGGGGCCGAGCAGTACTTC
TRBD2	TRBV5-1	16	TRBJ2-7	NA	CASSLGHGGASYEQYF	TGCGCCAGCAGCTTGGGGCACGGGGGGGCCTCCTACGAGCAGTACTTC
NA	TRBV6-5	16	TRBJ2-2	few	CASSYNGIIRTGELFF	TGTGCCAGCAGTTACAATGGTATTATACGGACCGGGGAGCTGTTTTTT
TRBD1	TRBV5-6	14	TRBJ2-7	NA	CASRPGTATYEQYF	TGTGCCAGCAGACCGGGGACAGCCACTTACGAGCAGTACTTC
NA	TRBV5-1	15	TRBJ2-3	NA	CASSRDRGATDTQYF	TGCGCCAGCAGCAGAGACCGAGGAGCCACAGATACGCAGTATTTT
TRBD1	TRBV24-1	15	TRBJ2-3	NA	CATSDSTGTTDTQYF	TGTGCCACCAGTGATTCGACAGGGACGACAGATACGCAGTATTTT
TRBD1	TRBV9	16	TRBJ1-1	NA	CASSAGGQGANTEAFF	TGTGCCAGCAGCGCGGGCGGACAGGGGGCAAACACTGAAGCTTTCTTT
NA	TRBV20-1	14	TRBJ2-5	NA	CSASGPGWRETQYF	TGCAGTGCTAGTGGCCCGGGGTGGAGGGAGACCCAGTACTTC
TRBD2	TRBV6-4	15	TRBJ2-1	NA	CASSDSTGGHNEQFF	TGTGCCAGCAGTGACTCGACGGGGGGGCACAATGAGCAGTTCTTC
NA	TRBV7-9	15	TRBJ1-5	NA	CASSPGQSLGQPQHF	TGTGCCAGCAGCCCTGGACAGTCCCTCGGGCAGCCCCAGCATTTT